This T cell receptor beta chain was profiled in a study of a mutant IDH1 vaccine in newly diagnosed glioma. Time point in this sample: week 23, last vaccination. A 20-mer mutant IDH1 peptide at 300 ug was injected subcutaneously with topical imiquimod. This CDR3 has 18 amino acids. CDR1 is LNHDA and CDR2 is SQIVND in the germline V gene (reference sequence). TCRdb's copy holds only in-frame clones and misses some; the assay was immunoSEQ multiplex PCR. The table lists tens of thousands of clones, about 76% of them singletons. A single count supports this clone. Its matching antigen is unknown. A read error may account for a junction end that differs from germline.

The sequence was obtained from a man aged 50 to 60 with glioma. Material: PBMCs, obtained from a glioma patient whose treatment included an IDH1 peptide vaccine. The chain recombines TRBV19 with TRBJ2-6, with 10 bases that match TRBD1. CDR3 residues: CASSIGTGVVAGANVLTF. In nucleotides, the CDR3 is TGTGCCAGTAGTATCGGGACAGGGGTAGTCGCTGGTGCCAACGTCCTGACTTTC.